Below, 19 T cell receptor beta chains from the same sample are listed, as sequenced in a study of shared clonotypes between healthy human individuals. Sequenced by immunoSEQ multiplex PCR; TCRdb stores in-frame clones only, minus some. The sample holds 2 million to 2.5 million clones, approximately 93% seen once. The specimen was naive CD4+ T cells from PBMCs. Subset reported: CD45RA+ positively selected. These receptors were collected from a young man in good health. Some clones in this sample may be carry-over from other donors' samples.

The chain carries TRBV7-2 and TRBJ2-3; D may correspond to TRBD1 or TRBD2 (6 bases each). This CDR3 region has 14 residues. From germline, CDR1 is SGHTA and CDR2 FQGNSA. V was pared by 2 bases and J by 7 bases, with 13 bases between. The CDR3 reads CASSLTSRGHTQYF. The CDR3 DNA follows: TGTGCCAGCAGCTTAACCTCTCGGGGGCATACGCAGTATTTT.

V gene TRBV9 combines with J gene TRBJ2-2, with no clear D. The CDR3 runs 12 residues. Looked up from germline, CDR1 is SGDLS and CDR2 is YYNGEE. Trimming left V 4 bases short and J 4 bases short, with 5 bases between. Written as DNA, the CDR3 is TGTGCCAGCAGCTTATTCACCGGGGAGCTGTTTTTT. This translates into CASSLFTGELFF.

The chain combines TRBV27 with TRBJ1-2; weak D call: TRBD1 (5 bases). V gave up 3 bases and J gave up 7 bases, with 24 bases separating them. The CDR3 is 17 residues long. CDR1 MNHEY and CDR2 SMNVEV come from the germline V gene (reference sequence). CDR3: CASSLSRPTVGRGGYTF. As DNA, the CDR3 is TGTGCCAGCAGTTTGTCACGGCCGACCGTCGGTAGGGGTGGCTACACCTTC.

This clone has only a few counts. The rearrangement uses TRBV9 and TRBJ1-1; TRBD1 agrees at 8 bases. Germline V gives CDR1 SGDLS, CDR2 YYNGEE. After removal of 3 bases from V and 3 bases from J, the junction contained 4 bases not matched to a gene. The CDR3 runs to 14 residues. The CDR3 reads CASSDGQGYTEAFF. The CDR3 nucleotides read TGTGCCAGCAGCGATGGACAGGGTTACACTGAAGCTTTCTTT.

Regarding this clone: In the same sample, other DNA sequences code for this CDR3. The chain couples TRBV5-1 to TRBJ1-1; D gene ambiguous. Trimming cost V 5 bases and J 0 bases, with 11 bases left between them. The CDR3 is made up of 14 amino acids. Per the germline V gene, CDR1 is SGHRS and CDR2 is YFSETQ. The CDR3 DNA is TGCGCCAGCAGTCCCCAACACCTGAACACTGAAGCTTTCTTT. Protein product: CASSPQHLNTEAFF.

This clone was counted a single time. One end of the junction is discordant with germline, which a read error may explain. The chain is built from TRBV5-1 and TRBJ2-7, with 8 bases fitting TRBD1. The CDR3 runs 14 residues. Germline V gene data show CDR1 as SGHRS and CDR2 as YFSETQ. Written as DNA, the CDR3 is TGCGCCAGCAACTCCGGACAGGGCGGGTACGGGCAGTACTTC. Its protein product is CASNSGQGGYGQYF.

The chain joins TRBV6-1 to TRBJ2-5; 8 bases align to TRBD1. The V gene end was trimmed by 6 bases and the J gene end by 5 bases; junction bases not matched to a gene: 2. Germline CDR1 is MNHNS and CDR2 is SASEGT. The CDR3 runs 12 residues. In DNA, the CDR3 is TGTGCCAGCAGGGACAGGGAGGAGACCCAGTACTTC. It yields the protein CASRDREETQYF.

This clone was observed a few times. The rearrangement joins TRBV5-6 to TRBJ1-5, with D tentatively TRBD1 (6 bases). CDR3 length equals 13 residues. The ends were cut back, 4 bases at V and 9 bases at J, with 14 bases in the middle. Germline V gene lookup returns CDR1 SGHDT and CDR2 YYEEEE. As DNA, the CDR3 is TGTGCCAGCAGCAACAGGGTCCTCGGGCCCCAGCATTTT. It translates to CASSNRVLGPQHF.

This chain connects TRBV2 to TRBJ2-7; D perhaps matches TRBD1 (5 bases). This CDR3 has 15 residues. V was pared by 4 bases and J by 3 bases, with 16 bases between. CDR1 and CDR2 (germline): SNHLY, FYNNEI. CDR3 region: CASSGPAGKGYEQYF. Here the CDR3 DNA reads TGTGCCAGCAGTGGTCCGGCAGGGAAGGGCTACGAGCAGTACTTC.

The rearrangement links TRBV30 to TRBJ1-2, with D possibly TRBD1 on 6 matching bases. Germline CDR1 and CDR2: GTSNPN and SVGIG (reference sequence). The CDR3 sequence is 14 residues long. V was pared by 1 base and J by 3 bases, with 12 bases between. The CDR3 coding sequence is TGTGCCTGGAGTGGAGGGGGAATTGACTATGGCTACACCTTC. The encoded protein is CAWSGGGIDYGYTF.

The chain carries TRBV4-3 and TRBJ2-3, with D perhaps matching TRBD2 (6 bases). Germline CDR1 and CDR2: LGHNA and YSLEER. The CDR3 is 13 amino acids. The V end was cut by 4 bases, the J end by 10 bases, with 15 bases between. The CDR3 loop is CASSPGDERAQYF. The CDR3 bases are TGCGCCAGCAGCCCGGGGGACGAAAGGGCGCAGTATTTT.

V and J are TRBV4-2 and TRBJ2-5, with 8 bases identical to TRBD1. The CDR3 totals 17 residues. Germline CDR1 is LGHNA and CDR2 is YNFKEQ. With 1 base clipped from V and 0 bases from J, the junction kept 7 bases outside the gene matches. CDR3 residues: CASSQGGQGEYQETQYF. The CDR3, as DNA: TGTGCCAGCAGCCAAGGCGGACAGGGAGAATACCAAGAGACCCAGTACTTC.

The chain recombines TRBV27 with TRBJ1-4; 8 bases agree with TRBD1. This CDR3 region has 14 residues. Germline V CDR1 and CDR2: MNHEY, SMNVEV (reference sequence). The V segment lost 4 bases and the J segment 8 bases; nucleotides outside the gene matches: 6. CDR3 sequence (DNA): TGTGCCAGCAGTTCGACAGGGGTTGGAGAAAAACTGTTTTTT. Amino acid sequence: CASSSTGVGEKLFF.

This chain joins TRBV10-3 and TRBJ1-3, with 7 bases fitting TRBD1. Germline V gene data show CDR1 as ENHRY and CDR2 as SYGVKD. This CDR3 comprises 16 residues. The V and J ends lost 1 base and 4 bases, in that order; junction bases with no gene match: 7. The CDR3: CAISEWEGARGNTIYF. The CDR3 DNA reads TGTGCCATCAGTGAGTGGGAGGGGGCGAGAGGAAACACCATATATTTT.

This chain uses TRBV28 with TRBJ2-5; 8 nucleotides match TRBD2. Trimming took 3 bases from V and 4 from J; bases not matched to a gene: 10. Germline V gene lookup returns CDR1 MDHEN and CDR2 SYDVKM. This CDR3 has 16 residues. This CDR3 reads CASSFTPGRGGETQYF. In DNA, the CDR3 is TGTGCCAGCAGTTTTACCCCCGGACGGGGGGGAGAGACCCAGTACTTC.

Comments on this clone: The sample has other DNA sequences that encode this CDR3 too. V gene TRBV27 combines with J gene TRBJ1-1; no clear D. This CDR3 region has 13 residues. Germline lookup yields CDR1 MNHEY and CDR2 SMNVEV (reference sequence). Trimming removed 3 bases from V and 1 base from J, with 6 bases in between. DNA of the CDR3: TGTGCCAGCAGTTTGAAGGGGAACACTGAAGCTTTCTTT. It is translated as CASSLKGNTEAFF.

V and J are TRBV6-7 and TRBJ1-2; the D gene is possibly TRBD1 (6 bases). TRBV6-7 is treated as an ORF (open reading frame) with a function not yet certain. The CDR3 has 15 residues. Trimming took off 0 bases at V and 3 bases at J, with 11 bases between the two ends. In DNA form, the CDR3 reads TGTGCCAGCAGTTACTCGCAGGGGCGGTACTATGGCTACACCTTC. It specifies CASSYSQGRYYGYTF.

The chain employs TRBV5-1 and TRBJ1-2; maybe TRBD1 (5 bases). The CDR3 is made up of 14 amino acids. V was clipped by 1 base and J by 4 bases, with 11 bases between them. Germline CDR1 reads SGHRS; CDR2 reads YFSETQ. The CDR3 region is CASSLPDSSYGYTF. CDR3 DNA sequence: TGCGCCAGCAGCTTGCCCGACAGCAGCTATGGCTACACCTTC.

This chain joins TRBV28 and TRBJ1-1, with TRBD1 matching 7 bases. V lost 5 bases, J lost 1 base, and 7 bases stayed unmatched. The CDR3 length is 15 residues. Germline V lookup: CDR1 MDHEN, CDR2 SYDVKM. For the CDR3, the DNA is TGTGCCAGCAGTCTTTCTAGGGGGCGGAACACTGAAGCTTTCTTT. It codes for CASSLSRGRNTEAFF.